The next 26 T cell receptor beta chains were all read from a single sample in a study of T cell repertoires in cytomegalovirus infection. MiXCR, applied by TCRdb to the reads, yields one record per CDR3 protein. This table has 250,000 to 300,000 distinct CDR3 sequences, approximately 14% appearing once. Sequenced material: PBMCs. Receptors were obtained from a human donor in good health (CMV status not recorded). Some clones in this sample may be carry-over from other donors' samples.

The V call is TRBV29-1, the J call TRBJ2-1; tentative D call: TRBD1 (6 bases). In germline, CDR1 is SQVTM, CDR2 ANQGSEA. V dropped 6 bases and J dropped 2 bases, with 11 bases sitting between them. This CDR3 region has 13 residues. The CDR3 coding sequence is TGCAGCGTAGGCCAGGGGACCTACAATGAGCAGTTCTTC. It yields the protein CSVGQGTYNEQFF.

The rearrangement joins TRBV27 to TRBJ2-1, with 7 positions matching TRBD1. The V gene end was trimmed by 6 bases and the J gene end by 8 bases; junction bases not matched to a gene: 10. The germline CDR1 and CDR2 sequences are MNHEY and SMNVEV (reference sequence). This CDR3 is built from 14 residues. The CDR3 protein is CASSRTGRVHEQFF. In DNA form, the CDR3 reads TGTGCCAGCAGCCGGACAGGTCGGGTGCATGAGCAGTTCTTC.

The chain is built from TRBV28 and TRBJ2-7; D unclear. This CDR3 contains 15 residues. V was clipped by 4 bases and J by 6 bases, with 19 bases between them. The germline CDR1 and CDR2 sequences are MDHEN and SYDVKM. CDR3 nucleotide sequence: TGTGCCAGCAGTTCACAAGACGCGACTGTGCTCGAGCAGTACTTC. Its protein product is CASSSQDATVLEQYF.

Many counts were recorded for this clonotype. The chain combines TRBV18 with TRBJ2-5; D may be TRBD1 (5 bases). The CDR3 extends over 14 amino acids. From germline, CDR1 is KGHSH and CDR2 LQKENI. V was shortened by 6 bases and J by 7 bases, with 18 bases between the two germline ends. CDR3 sequence reads: CASSPPGQGVTQYF. CDR3 nucleotides: TGTGCCAGCTCCCCTCCGGGCCAAGGGGTGACCCAGTACTTC.

This clonotype was seen more than once but under ten times. The gene calls are TRBV29-1 and TRBJ2-1; D gene unclear. The CDR3 has 12 amino acids. In germline, CDR1 is SQVTM, CDR2 ANQGSEA. The CDR3 DNA is TGCTCAACTACCTACTCCTACAATGAGCAGTTCTTC. This sequence encodes CSTTYSYNEQFF.

This clonotype was recorded once. The chain is built from TRBV7-9 and TRBJ2-5; D remains unclear. Germline CDR1 SEHNR, CDR2 FQNEAQ (reference sequence). This CDR3 spans 13 amino acids. The V and J ends lost 5 bases and 1 base respectively, with 8 bases between them. CDR3 amino acids: CASSHRTQETQYF. CDR3 sequence (DNA): TGTGCCAGCAGCCATCGGACCCAAGAGACCCAGTACTTC. Supplemented by reference TRBV7-9 and TRBJ2-5, the full variable domain reads DTGVSQNPRHKITKRGQNVTFRCDPISEHNRLYWYRQTLGQGPEFLTYFQNEAQLEKSRLLSDRFSAERPKGSFSTLEIQRTEQGDSAMYLCASSHRTQETQYFGPGTRLLVL.

Here the CDR3 DNA reads TGTGCCAGCAGTACCGGGACAGGACCAGAAGGGTCACCCCTCCACTTT. This sequence encodes CASSTGTGPEGSPLHF. V usage is TRBV6-2 or TRBV6-3 and J usage is TRBJ1-6; 8 nucleotides line up with TRBD1. The CDR3 length is 16 residues. The junction had 13 bases not matched to a gene; V was cut back by 5 bases and J by 10 bases. Germline V gene sequence: CDR1 MNHEY, CDR2 SVGEGT.

This clonotype has at least ten counts. J is TRBJ2-1 and V is TRBV7-6, with TRBD2 identical over 15 bases. This CDR3 is built from 18 residues. Germline V gives CDR1 SGHVS, CDR2 FNYEAQ. Trimming removed 3 bases from V and 4 bases from J; junction bases left unmatched: 7. CDR3 in DNA: TGTGCCAGCAGCTTCCAGTGGACTAGCGGGGGGGGATACAATGAGCAGTTCTTC. Its protein product is CASSFQWTSGGGYNEQFF.

At least ten counts were recorded for this clonotype. The chain joins TRBV29-1 to TRBJ2-5, with 10 bases matching TRBD2. The V segment lost 7 bases and the J segment 4 bases; nucleotides outside the gene matches: 3. The CDR3 spans 12 residues. Germline loops: CDR1 SQVTM, CDR2 ANQGSEA. CDR3 loop: CSATSGVETQYF. The CDR3 bases are TGCAGCGCCACTAGCGGGGTAGAGACCCAGTACTTC.

The sample holds many counts of this clonotype. This chain uses TRBV6-1 with TRBJ1-2; a weak D match, TRBD1 (6 bases). Trimming removed 5 bases at V and 3 bases at J, with 19 bases between. Germline V gene data show CDR1 as MNHNS and CDR2 as SASEGT. The CDR3 runs to 16 residues. In DNA form, the CDR3 reads TGTGCCAGCAGTTTTCCTCCACAGGGTGCGCACTATGGCTACACCTTC. It yields the protein CASSFPPQGAHYGYTF.

This clonotype was observed many times. The V call is TRBV6-5, the J call TRBJ2-2; 8 positions agree with TRBD2. There are 14 residues in the CDR3. CDR1 is MNHEY and CDR2 is SVGAGI in the germline V gene. V dropped 7 bases and J dropped 7; count of bases not matched to a gene: 8. The CDR3 reads CASKAGGAGGELFF. The CDR3 nucleotides are TGTGCCAGCAAGGCGGGGGGCGCGGGCGGGGAGCTGTTTTTT.

The genes are TRBV6-2 or TRBV6-3 and TRBJ2-2, with a tentative D call TRBD1 (6 bases). The CDR3 is 16 residues long. V dropped 7 bases and J dropped 0 bases, with 15 bases sitting between them. The germline V gene has CDR1 MNHEY and CDR2 SVGEGT. The CDR3 nucleotides read TGTGCCAGCAAAGAACAGGGCGGACCGAACACCGGGGAGCTGTTTTTT. Translating it yields CASKEQGGPNTGELFF.

This clonotype came up many times. The V call is TRBV10-3, the J call TRBJ2-5; 8 bases are a match to TRBD2. V trimming: 6 bases; J trimming: 2 bases; junction bases outside the gene matches: 8. CDR1 and CDR2 from the germline V gene are ENHRY and SYGVKD. The CDR3 totals 15 residues. The CDR3 DNA follows: TGTGCCATCAGCGAATCCGGGACTAGACAAGAGACCCAGTACTTC. It specifies CAISESGTRQETQYF.

The V and J genes are TRBV7-9 and TRBJ1-4; D gene unclear. This CDR3 has 13 amino acids. Trimming took off 4 bases at V and 8 bases at J, with 11 bases between the two ends. Germline V CDR1 and CDR2: SEHNR, FQNEAQ (reference sequence). This chain's CDR3 is CASSWGRMEKLFF. The DNA of the CDR3 is TGTGCCAGCAGCTGGGGAAGAATGGAAAAACTGTTTTTT.

This clonotype was recorded at least ten times. Written as DNA, the CDR3 is TGTGCCAGCAGCATGGAAGTGGACAGAATGGAGACCCAGTACTTC. Its protein is CASSMEVDRMETQYF. This rearrangement joins TRBV4-2 to TRBJ2-5, with D perhaps TRBD1 (6 bases). The CDR3 extends over 15 amino acids. V lost 5 bases, J lost 5 bases, and 18 bases lay in between. The germline V gene encodes CDR1 LGHNA and CDR2 YNFKEQ.

CDR3: CAGGRVNQPQHF. The CDR3 DNA is TGTGCCGGTGGGCGGGTCAATCAGCCCCAGCATTTT. This chain joins TRBV2 and TRBJ1-5, with D uncertain. The CDR3 contains 12 residues. V was pared by 11 bases and J by 3 bases, with 11 bases between. Germline CDR1 and CDR2: SNHLY and FYNNEI.

The chain has TRBV20-1 and TRBJ1-2; TRBD1 matches at 8 bases. CDR3 length: 14 residues. Germline V lookup: CDR1 DFQATT, CDR2 SNEGSKA (reference sequence). The V gene end was trimmed by 3 bases and the J gene end by 2 bases; junction bases not matched to a gene: 5. CDR3 DNA sequence: TGCAGTGCTAGGGGGGCAGGGGGCAACTATGGCTACACCTTC. Translated, it gives CSARGAGGNYGYTF.

V usage is TRBV5-4 and J usage is TRBJ1-1; D is unresolved. The CDR3 extends over 14 amino acids. V lost 4 bases and J 2 bases, leaving 12 bases between the germline ends. Germline V gene sequence: CDR1 SGHNT, CDR2 YYREEE (reference sequence). CDR3 DNA sequence: TGTGCCAGCAGCAAGGGCCAACCCAACACTGAAGCTTTCTTT. It translates to CASSKGQPNTEAFF.

This chain joins TRBV6-2 or TRBV6-3 and TRBJ2-1, with a possible D match to TRBD2 (6 bases). Per germline, CDR1 MNHEY and CDR2 SVGEGT. The CDR3 runs to 12 residues. Trimming shortened V by 4 bases and J by 12 bases, and 13 bases separated the two germline ends. The CDR3 DNA reads as TGTGCCAGCAGTTTTCAAGCGGGTGTGCAGTTCTTC. Its protein product is CASSFQAGVQFF.

For this clonotype: A much larger clone sits a single nucleotide away, making a read error possible. The chain joins TRBV29-1 to TRBJ1-3, with no clear D. Trimming removed 5 bases from V and 4 bases from J, with 12 bases in between. Germline V CDR1 and CDR2: SQVTM, ANQGSEA. This CDR3 contains 13 residues. The CDR3 bases are TGCAGCGTTCGCCCGGCCGGGGGAAACACCATATATTTT. This gives the protein CSVRPAGGNTIYF. Complete variable domain (other parts from reference TRBV29-1 and TRBJ1-3): SAVISQKPSRDICQRGTSLTIQCQVDSQVTMMFWYRQQPGQSLTLIATANQGSEATYESGFVIDKFPISRPNLTFSTLTVSNMSPEDSSIYLCSVRPAGGNTIYFGEGSWLTVV.

This clonotype was recorded at least ten times. V is TRBV28 and J is TRBJ2-7; TRBD2 aligns across 7 bases. Per the germline V gene, CDR1 is MDHEN and CDR2 is SYDVKM. After removal of 5 bases from V and 0 bases from J, the junction contained 7 bases not matched to a gene. The length of the CDR3 is 15 residues. The CDR3 protein is CASSPTGGFSYEQYF. DNA for the CDR3: TGTGCCAGCAGTCCCACCGGGGGGTTCTCCTACGAGCAGTACTTC.

Details on this clonotype: A clone one base away is much larger, so this may be a read error. The CDR3 does not end in the conserved phenylalanine or tryptophan, so this is likely a read error. The chain couples TRBV7-4 to TRBJ1-2, with 7 bases aligning to TRBD1. V lost 4 bases and J lost 3; bases outside the gene matches: 5. This CDR3 region has 14 residues. Germline-derived CDR1 and CDR2 are SGHVT and SQSDAQ. The CDR3 loop is CASSSGDSYYGYTY. The DNA of the CDR3 is TGTGCCAGCAGCTCGGGGGACAGCTACTATGGCTACACCTAC.

A note on this clonotype: This may arise from a read error, as a much more abundant clone is one base away. This chain connects TRBV4-1 to TRBJ2-2; D remains ambiguous. The CDR3 is 15 residues long. CDR1 MGHRA and CDR2 YSYEKL come from the germline V gene. V gave up 1 base and J gave up 2 bases, with 8 bases separating them. As DNA, the CDR3 is TGCGCCAGCAGCCAAGGGAATATCAACACCGGGGAGCTGTTTTTT. This gives the protein CASSQGNINTGELFF.

This clonotype showed up just a few times. CDR3 in DNA: TGCAGTGCTAAAGAACAGGGCTCTCCTTCACCCCTCCACTTT. The encoded protein is CSAKEQGSPSPLHF. J is TRBJ1-6 and V is TRBV20-1; D perhaps matches TRBD1 (6 bases). Trimming pared 4 bases from V and 9 bases from J, leaving 16 bases between. CDR1 is DFQATT, CDR2 SNEGSKA, per germline (reference sequence). The length of the CDR3 is 14 residues.

The chain recombines TRBV10-2 with TRBJ1-1; D is possibly TRBD1 (6 bases). This CDR3 comprises 13 residues. Germline V CDR1 and CDR2: WSHSY, SAAADI. Trimming cost V 8 bases and J 3 bases, with 13 bases left between them. The CDR3 is CASASTGYTEAFF. The CDR3 DNA follows: TGCGCCAGCGCGTCCACAGGGTACACTGAAGCTTTCTTT.

This clonotype was observed at least ten times. This rearrangement joins TRBV7-2 to TRBJ2-7; perhaps TRBD2 as D (6 bases). The CDR3 loop spans 13 amino acids. The V end lost 3 bases, the J end lost 0 bases, and 6 bases lay between the germline ends. Germline assignment: CDR1 SGHTA and CDR2 FQGNSA. CDR3 region: CASSLTSSYEQYF. In DNA, the CDR3 is TGTGCCAGCAGCTTGACTAGCTCCTACGAGCAGTACTTC.